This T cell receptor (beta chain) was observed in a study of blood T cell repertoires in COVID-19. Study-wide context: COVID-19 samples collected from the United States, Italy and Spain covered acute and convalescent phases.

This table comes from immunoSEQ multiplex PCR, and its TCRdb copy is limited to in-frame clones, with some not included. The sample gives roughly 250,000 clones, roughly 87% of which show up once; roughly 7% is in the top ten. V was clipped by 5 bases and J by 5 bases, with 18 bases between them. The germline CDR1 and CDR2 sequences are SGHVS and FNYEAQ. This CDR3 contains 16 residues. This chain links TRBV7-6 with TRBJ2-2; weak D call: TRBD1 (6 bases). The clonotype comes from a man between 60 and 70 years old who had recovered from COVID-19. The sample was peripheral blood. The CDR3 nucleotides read TGTGCCAGCAGCCAGTGGGACACCCCAGGAACCGGGGAGCTGTTTTTT. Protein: CASSQWDTPGTGELFF.